The 9 T cell receptor beta chains presented below share a single source sample, sequenced in a study of T cell responses to AZD1222 COVID-19 vaccine. The table came from immunoSEQ multiplex PCR; TCRdb's copy has only in-frame clones and leaves some out. Of about 55,000 clones listed, around 90% are singletons. The input for sequencing was peripheral blood, taken on day 0 of AZD1222 vaccination. Source of these receptors: an adult in good health.

The chain carries TRBV5-5 and TRBJ1-3; TRBD1 aligns across 8 bases. CDR1 and CDR2 (germline): SGHKS, YYEKEE (reference sequence). The CDR3 is made up of 16 amino acids. V lost 2 bases, J lost 0 bases, and 4 bases stayed unmatched. CDR3 nucleotides: TGTGCCAGCAGCTTTGCTGGACAGGGCTCTGGAAACACCATATATTTT. Translating gives CASSFAGQGSGNTIYF.

The V gene is TRBV2, the J gene TRBJ1-1; the D is unclear. V gave up 4 bases and J gave up 1 base, with 7 bases separating them. This CDR3 has 13 amino acids. The V gene's germline CDR1 is SNHLY and CDR2 FYNNEI. The CDR3 loop reads CASSVQKNTEAFF. CDR3 nucleotide sequence: TGTGCCAGCAGTGTTCAAAAGAACACTGAAGCTTTCTTT.

This chain's CDR3 is CASSPLEGVNSPLHF. The CDR3, as DNA: TGTGCCAGCTCACCACTCGAAGGGGTTAATTCACCCCTCCACTTT. The V gene is TRBV18, the J gene TRBJ1-6; a possible D gene is TRBD1 (5 bases). Germline V gene data show CDR1 as KGHSH and CDR2 as LQKENI. The V end was cut by 1 base, the J end by 6 bases, with 10 bases between. CDR3 size: 15 residues.

The table lists this clone with a count of one. The rearrangement joins TRBV7-8 to TRBJ1-1; D is perhaps TRBD1 (6 bases). This CDR3 has 14 residues. Germline CDR1 reads SGHVS; CDR2 reads FQNEAQ. The V end lost 5 bases, the J end lost 8 bases, and 18 bases lay between the germline ends. CDR3 loop: CASSRGTPVEEAFF. The CDR3 region has the DNA TGTGCCAGCAGCCGAGGGACACCTGTCGAAGAAGCTTTCTTT.

The rearrangement links TRBV7-8 to TRBJ1-1; D uncertain. Germline-derived CDR1 and CDR2 are SGHVS and FQNEAQ. V was clipped by 2 bases and J by 2 bases, with 12 bases between them. The CDR3 contains 15 residues. The CDR3 reads CASSLNPRANTEAFF. The CDR3 DNA sequence: TGTGCCAGCAGCTTAAATCCGAGGGCCAACACTGAAGCTTTCTTT.

The chain links TRBV7-2 to TRBJ1-3; perhaps TRBD1 as D (6 bases). The CDR3 runs to 15 residues. CDR1 is SGHTA, CDR2 FQGNSA, per germline. Trimming left V 2 bases short and J 1 base short, with 9 bases between. The DNA of the CDR3 is TGTGCCAGCAGCTTAAAGGGGGGATCTGGAAACACCATATATTTT. Its translation: CASSLKGGSGNTIYF.

The chain links TRBV7-8 to TRBJ2-7; perhaps D is TRBD1 or TRBD2 (5 bases each). The V gene's germline CDR1 is SGHVS and CDR2 FQNEAQ. CDR3 length: 14 amino acids. The V end was cut by 1 base, the J end by 6 bases, with 13 bases between. The CDR3 protein is CASSLGGPRGEQYF. The CDR3 coding sequence is TGTGCCAGCAGCTTAGGGGGACCTAGGGGCGAGCAGTACTTC.

The chain employs TRBV5-1 and TRBJ2-1; TRBD2 matches at 9 bases. This CDR3 comprises 13 residues. From germline, CDR1 is SGHRS and CDR2 YFSETQ. The V segment lost 2 bases and the J segment 6 bases; nucleotides outside the gene matches: 0. The CDR3 DNA is TGCGCCAGCAGCTTACTAGCGGGCAATGAGCAGTTCTTC. Amino acids: CASSLLAGNEQFF.

The chain joins TRBV24-1 to TRBJ2-7, with 7 bases identical to TRBD1. The germline gives CDR1 KGHDR, CDR2 SFDVKD. The CDR3 consists of 15 residues. Trimming at V came to 3 bases and at J to 4 bases, leaving 8 bases not matched to a gene. CDR3 sequence: CATSDPNRGQYEQYF. The CDR3 DNA reads TGTGCCACCAGTGATCCGAACCGGGGACAGTACGAGCAGTACTTC.